Each of the 13 T cell receptor beta chains below was sequenced from the same sample in a study of T-cell memory formation after mild COVID-19 (dated by TCRdb to the early 2020s). Libraries were prepared through 5' RACE. The sequencing machine was an Illumina NovaSeq 6000. Clones were called with MiXCR by TCRdb after fastp trimmed the public reads at Q25, and only in-frame beta chains were retained. Rows matching on CDR3 protein sequence are summarized as one entry with the most common DNA and genes. The sample records over 400,000 distinct CDR3 sequences, roughly a quarter of which are singletons. Under 15% of the sample is taken by the ten largest. Material: PBMCs or a T cell subset sorted from them (not recorded which). The receptors come from an adult woman who had mild COVID-19 (a few samples of this study predate the infection). The sample titles of this study are shuffled in the database, so cell type and time point are left out; the donor was told from shared clones.

This clonotype was detected only a few times. The V gene is TRBV20-1, the J gene TRBJ1-1; D call uncertain. Germline V gene lookup returns CDR1 DFQATT and CDR2 SNEGSKA (reference sequence). V lost 0 bases to trimming and J lost 1 base, with 6 bases between them. This CDR3 is built from 13 residues. CDR3 residues: CSARDPGNTEAFF. The CDR3 DNA follows: TGCAGTGCTAGAGATCCGGGGAACACTGAAGCTTTCTTT.

The chain combines TRBV5-6 with TRBJ2-2; D not resolved. Germline V gene lookup returns CDR1 SGHDT and CDR2 YYEEEE. V dropped 1 base and J dropped 7 bases, with 11 bases sitting between them. CDR3 length: 14 amino acids. CDR3 amino acids: CASSLRASGGELFF. As DNA, the CDR3 is TGTGCCAGCAGCTTGAGGGCATCCGGCGGGGAGCTGTTTTTT.

Of note for this clonotype: One end of the junction fails to match germline, which may point to a read error. The CDR3 region has the DNA TGTGCATGGACGGGGCGTGGGACAAACACCGGGGAGCTGTTTTTT. It codes for CAWTGRGTNTGELFF. The chain links TRBV30 to TRBJ2-2, with a tentative D call TRBD1 (6 bases). Germline CDR1 reads GTSNPN; CDR2 reads SVGIG (reference sequence). This CDR3 comprises 15 residues.

The rearrangement joins TRBV7-6 to TRBJ2-2; TRBD1 agrees at 8 bases. The CDR3 is made up of 14 amino acids. V was pared by 5 bases and J by 6 bases, with 5 bases of the junction left unmatched. The V gene's germline CDR1 is SGHVS and CDR2 FNYEAQ. CDR3 sequence reads: CASSPTGDSGELFF. DNA of the CDR3: TGTGCCAGCAGCCCGACAGGGGATTCCGGGGAGCTGTTTTTT.

The sample holds a few counts of this clonotype. The chain combines TRBV7-9 with TRBJ2-7; D unclear. The V and J ends lost 5 bases and 4 bases respectively, with 15 bases between them. The CDR3 consists of 14 residues. Per germline, CDR1 SEHNR and CDR2 FQNEAQ (reference sequence). CDR3 in amino acids: CASSAESQAYEQYF. As DNA, the CDR3 is TGTGCCAGCAGCGCCGAGTCCCAGGCGTACGAGCAGTACTTC.

The chain uses TRBV28 and TRBJ1-6; 8 bases line up with TRBD1. Trimming removed 6 bases from V and 11 bases from J; junction bases left unmatched: 9. The germline gives CDR1 MDHEN, CDR2 SYDVKM. The CDR3 sequence is 14 residues long. CDR3 DNA sequence: TGTGCCAGCAGACTGAGACAGGGGACGGCACCCCTCCACTTT. Translating gives CASRLRQGTAPLHF.

This clonotype has a handful of counts. This rearrangement joins TRBV29-1 to TRBJ2-7, with 7 positions matching TRBD1. CDR1 and CDR2 (germline): SQVTM, ANQGSEA. This CDR3 region has 12 residues. V lost 5 bases, J lost 2 bases, and 3 bases stayed unmatched. CDR3 in amino acids: CSVRGLTYEQYF. DNA of the CDR3: TGCAGCGTTAGGGGGCTCACCTACGAGCAGTACTTC.

There are a few counts of this clonotype. This chain joins TRBV4-1 and TRBJ2-1, with 7 bases aligning to TRBD1. Per germline, CDR1 MGHRA and CDR2 YSYEKL. This CDR3 region has 15 residues. Losses at the gene ends were 4 bases for V and 2 bases for J; bases not matched to a gene: 5. Written as DNA, the CDR3 is TGCGCCAGCAGCCCAGAGGGGGCCCCCTACAATGAGCAGTTCTTC. This codes for CASSPEGAPYNEQFF.

The chain has TRBV12-3 or TRBV12-4 and TRBJ2-1, with 9 bases aligning to TRBD2. After removal of 5 bases from V and 4 bases from J, the junction contained 9 bases not matched to a gene. The CDR3 runs 16 residues. DNA of the CDR3: TGTGCCAGCAGTGTCGCCGGGACTAGCCCATACAATGAGCAGTTCTTC. Translation: CASSVAGTSPYNEQFF.

This clonotype was observed a handful of times. V gene TRBV9 combines with J gene TRBJ1-5; D is possibly TRBD1 (5 bases). This CDR3 has 13 amino acids. CDR1 is SGDLS and CDR2 is YYNGEE in the germline V gene. The V and J ends lost 3 bases and 6 bases respectively, with 10 bases between them. CDR3 in DNA: TGTGCCAGCAGCGAGTTGGGGGGTCAGCCCCAGCATTTT. It yields the protein CASSELGGQPQHF.

This clonotype was observed many times. The J gene is TRBJ2-6, the V gene TRBV5-1, with D hard to call. Germline V gives CDR1 SGHRS, CDR2 YFSETQ. This CDR3 region has 16 residues. Between the trimmed V and J ends, which lost 0 bases and 0 bases, there was a span of 7 bases. This CDR3 is CASSLAGTSGANVLTF. The CDR3 DNA follows: TGCGCCAGCAGCTTGGCAGGCACCTCTGGGGCCAACGTCCTGACTTTC.

In its sample, this clonotype was seen a few times. The CDR3 loop reads CASSQPSGGAGNEQFF. CDR3 bases: TGTGCCAGCAGCCAACCTAGCGGGGGGGCCGGTAATGAGCAGTTCTTC. The chain combines TRBV4-2 with TRBJ2-1; 12 bases fit TRBD2. Trimming took 2 bases from V and 7 from J; bases not matched to a gene: 6. Germline CDR1 and CDR2: LGHNA and YNFKEQ. CDR3 length: 16 residues.

This clonotype appeared a few times. The chain carries TRBV12-3 or TRBV12-4 and TRBJ1-2, with a tentative D call TRBD1 (6 bases). V lost 8 bases, J lost 2 bases, and 9 bases lay in between. The CDR3 contains 12 residues. The CDR3 DNA reads as TGTGCCAGCTTAGGACAGAACTATGGCTACACCTTC. Protein: CASLGQNYGYTF.